The rows below give T cell receptor beta chains drawn from one sample of a study of blood T cells in healthy people across ages. TCRdb reprocessed the 5' RACE reads via MiXCR and lists one record per CDR3 protein. The sample has about 940,000 distinct CDR3 sequences; approximately 49% are singletons. Sample: blood. The origin of the receptors is a man under 40 in good health. Each CDR3 is given with its conserved first and last residue. The D gene is left open where the match is weak. Not every row has a clone size; where given, it reads once, few, many or a size class.

cdr3_aa	cdr3_nt	v_call	clone_size	j_call	d_call
CASSYGSSGGNEQFF	TGTGCCAGCAGTTACGGGTCTAGCGGGGGCAATGAGCAGTTCTTC	TRBV6-2/TRBV6-3	once	TRBJ2-1	TRBD2
CASSFTGAPSTDTQYF	TGTGCCAGCAGCTTTACGGGGGCCCCCAGCACAGATACGCAGTATTTT	TRBV7-3	.	TRBJ2-3	.
CASNQVVNEKLFF	TGTGCCAGCAATCAGGTCGTTAATGAAAAACTGTTTTTT	TRBV25-1	many	TRBJ1-4	.
CASSQEIDSRQETQYF	TGCGCCAGCAGCCAAGAAATTGACAGCAGACAAGAGACCCAGTACTTC	TRBV4-1	.	TRBJ2-5	.
CASSQRTIDRAEQYF	TGTGCCAGCTCCCAACGGACCATCGACAGGGCCGAGCAGTACTTC	TRBV18	.	TRBJ2-7	TRBD1
CSAQGAGNTGELFF	TGCAGCGCTCAGGGGGCAGGGAACACCGGGGAGCTGTTTTTT	TRBV29-1	many	TRBJ2-2	TRBD1
CASSSQTSGGNNEQFF	TGTGCCAGCAGCTCCCAGACTAGCGGGGGCAACAATGAGCAGTTCTTC	TRBV11-2	.	TRBJ2-1	TRBD2
CASSTGGGETQYF	TGCGCCAGCAGCACAGGGGGCGGAGAGACCCAGTACTTC	TRBV5-1	.	TRBJ2-5	TRBD1
CASSYSSGNIQYF	TGTGCCAGCAGTTACTCGAGTGGGAACATTCAGTACTTC	TRBV6-2/TRBV6-3	.	TRBJ2-4	.
CASSHRQSPLFF	TGTGCCAGCAGCCACAGACAGTCCCCACTCTTCTTC	TRBV4-2	.	TRBJ2-1	.
CASSDESYNEQFF	TGCGCCAGCAGTGACGAATCCTACAATGAGCAGTTCTTC	TRBV10-2	.	TRBJ2-1	.
CASSGQGNMNTEAFF	TGTGCCAGCAGCGGACAGGGTAATATGAACACTGAAGCTTTCTTT	TRBV6-2/TRBV6-3	.	TRBJ1-1	TRBD1
CASSLLGRQPQHF	TGTGCCAGCAGTTTATTAGGGCGACAGCCCCAGCATTTT	TRBV27	.	TRBJ1-5	.
CASSSTALNEKLFF	TGCGCCAGCAGCTCGACAGCCCTGAATGAAAAACTGTTTTTT	TRBV5-1	.	TRBJ1-4	.
CASRRGQGGFNYGYTF	TGTGCCAGCAGACGAGGACAGGGTGGGTTTAACTATGGCTACACCTTC	TRBV12-3/TRBV12-4	few	TRBJ1-2	TRBD1
CSARTTGTNNSPLHF	TGCAGTGCTAGAACAACCGGGACCAATAATTCACCCCTCCACTTT	TRBV20-1	.	TRBJ1-6	.
CASSREAGGTQYF	TGCGCCAGCAGCCGAGAAGCGGGGGGTACGCAGTATTTT	TRBV4-3	.	TRBJ2-3	TRBD2
CASSLGTGGSQPQHF	TGTGCCAGCAGCCTAGGCACGGGGGGCAGTCAGCCCCAGCATTTT	TRBV7-2	.	TRBJ1-5	.
CASTIRVAAYNEQFF	TGTGCCAGCACAATTCGCGTAGCGGCGTACAATGAGCAGTTCTTC	TRBV7-2	few	TRBJ2-1	.
CASRPPGTGDSPLHF	TGTGCCAGCAGACCTCCCGGGACAGGGGATTCACCCCTCCACTTT	TRBV3-1	few	TRBJ1-6	TRBD1